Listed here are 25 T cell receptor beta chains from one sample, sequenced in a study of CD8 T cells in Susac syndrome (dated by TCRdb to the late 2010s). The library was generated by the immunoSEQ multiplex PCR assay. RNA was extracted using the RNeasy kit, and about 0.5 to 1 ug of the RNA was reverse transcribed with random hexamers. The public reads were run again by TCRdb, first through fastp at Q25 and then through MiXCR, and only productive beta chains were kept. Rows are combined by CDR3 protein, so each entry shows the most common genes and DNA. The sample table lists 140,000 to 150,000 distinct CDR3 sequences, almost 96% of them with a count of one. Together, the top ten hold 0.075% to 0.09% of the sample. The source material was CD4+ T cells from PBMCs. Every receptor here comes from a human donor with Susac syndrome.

CDR3: CASSPLGGGPTNYGYTF. CDR3 DNA: TGTGCCAGCAGCCCCCTGGGAGGGGGCCCCACTAACTATGGCTACACCTTC. The rearrangement uses TRBV7-9 and TRBJ1-2; 7 bases agree with TRBD1. The CDR3 is 17 residues long. Trimming removed 5 bases from V and 0 bases from J; junction bases left unmatched: 12. Germline CDR1 SEHNR, CDR2 FQNEAQ (reference sequence).

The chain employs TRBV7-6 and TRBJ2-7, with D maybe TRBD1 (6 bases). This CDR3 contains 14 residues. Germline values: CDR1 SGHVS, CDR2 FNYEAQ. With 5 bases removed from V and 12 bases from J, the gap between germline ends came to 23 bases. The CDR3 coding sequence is TGTGCCAGCAGCCCATCGGACAGTAGCCTCGGCTGGTACTTC. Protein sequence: CASSPSDSSLGWYF.

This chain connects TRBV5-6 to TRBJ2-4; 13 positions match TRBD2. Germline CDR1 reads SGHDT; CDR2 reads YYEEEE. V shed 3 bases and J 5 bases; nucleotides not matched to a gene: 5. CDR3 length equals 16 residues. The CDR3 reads CASSWRLAGGQNIQYF. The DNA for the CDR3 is TGTGCCAGCAGCTGGAGACTAGCGGGGGGCCAAAACATTCAGTACTTC.

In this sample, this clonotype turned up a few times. CDR3 nucleotides: TGTGCCAGCTCACGCGGGTTGGGGGAGACCCAGTACTTC. Protein product: CASSRGLGETQYF. The V gene is TRBV18, the J gene TRBJ2-5, with D maybe TRBD2 (5 bases). There are 13 residues in the CDR3. Looked up from germline, CDR1 is KGHSH and CDR2 is LQKENI. V lost 4 bases, J lost 5 bases, and 11 bases lay in between.

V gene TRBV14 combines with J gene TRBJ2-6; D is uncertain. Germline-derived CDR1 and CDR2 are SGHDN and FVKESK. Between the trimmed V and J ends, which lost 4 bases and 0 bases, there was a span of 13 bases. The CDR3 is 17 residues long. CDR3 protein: CASSRRLESSGANVLTF. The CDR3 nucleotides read TGTGCCAGCAGCCGCAGACTCGAGAGCTCTGGGGCCAACGTCCTGACTTTC.

CDR3 coding DNA: TGCAGCCCTGTCGTATCTAGCACAGATACGCAGTATTTT. Its protein product is CSPVVSSTDTQYF. The V and J genes are TRBV20-1 and TRBJ2-3; no clear D gene. The length of the CDR3 is 13 residues. In germline, CDR1 is DFQATT, CDR2 SNEGSKA (reference sequence).

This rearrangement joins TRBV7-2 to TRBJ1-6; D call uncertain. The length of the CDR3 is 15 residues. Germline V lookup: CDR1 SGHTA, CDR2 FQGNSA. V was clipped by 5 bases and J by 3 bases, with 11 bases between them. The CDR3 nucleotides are TGTGCCAGCAGCCTACAGAAGAGCTATAATTCACCCCTCCACTTT. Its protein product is CASSLQKSYNSPLHF.

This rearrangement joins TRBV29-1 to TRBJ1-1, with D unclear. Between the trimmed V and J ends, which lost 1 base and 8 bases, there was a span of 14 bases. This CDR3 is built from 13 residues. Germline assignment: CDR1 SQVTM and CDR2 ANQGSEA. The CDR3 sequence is CSVEAGLGGEAFF. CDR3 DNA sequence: TGCAGCGTTGAAGCCGGACTGGGAGGAGAAGCTTTCTTT.

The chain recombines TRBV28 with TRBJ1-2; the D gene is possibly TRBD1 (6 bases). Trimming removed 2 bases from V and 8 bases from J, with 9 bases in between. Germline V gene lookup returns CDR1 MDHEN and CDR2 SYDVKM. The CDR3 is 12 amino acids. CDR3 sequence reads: CASSLPGGGYTF. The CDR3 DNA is TGTGCCAGCAGTTTACCGGGGGGCGGCTACACCTTC.

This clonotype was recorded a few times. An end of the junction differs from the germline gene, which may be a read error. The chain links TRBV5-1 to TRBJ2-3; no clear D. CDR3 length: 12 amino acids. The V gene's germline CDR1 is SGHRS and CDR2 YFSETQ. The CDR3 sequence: CASSLEGDTQYF. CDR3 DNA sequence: TGTGCCAGCAGCTTAGAAGGGGATACGCAGTATTTT.

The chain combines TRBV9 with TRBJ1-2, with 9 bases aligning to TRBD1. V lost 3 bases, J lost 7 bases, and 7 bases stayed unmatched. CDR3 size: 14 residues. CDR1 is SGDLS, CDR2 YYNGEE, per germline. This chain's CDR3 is CASSADRGERGYTF. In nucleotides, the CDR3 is TGTGCCAGCAGCGCGGACAGGGGCGAACGTGGCTACACCTTC. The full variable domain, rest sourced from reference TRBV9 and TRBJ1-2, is DSGVTQTPKHLITATGQRVTLRCSPRSGDLSVYWYQQSLDQGLQFLIQYYNGEERAKGNILERFSAQQFPDLHSELNLSSLELGDSALYFCASSADRGERGYTFGSGTRLTVV.

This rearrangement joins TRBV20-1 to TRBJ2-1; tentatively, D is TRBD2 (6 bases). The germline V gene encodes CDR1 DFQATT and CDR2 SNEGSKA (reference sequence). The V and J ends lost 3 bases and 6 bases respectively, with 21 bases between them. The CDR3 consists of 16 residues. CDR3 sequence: CSASFRTAGRRNEQFF. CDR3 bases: TGCAGTGCTAGCTTCCGGACGGCGGGACGCCGCAATGAGCAGTTCTTC.

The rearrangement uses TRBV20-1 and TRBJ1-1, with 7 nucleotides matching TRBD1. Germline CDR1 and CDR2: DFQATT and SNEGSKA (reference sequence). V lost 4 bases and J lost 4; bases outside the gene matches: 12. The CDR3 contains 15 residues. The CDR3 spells CSATETGLVSTEAFF. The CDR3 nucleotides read TGCAGTGCTACCGAGACAGGGTTGGTCAGCACTGAAGCTTTCTTT.

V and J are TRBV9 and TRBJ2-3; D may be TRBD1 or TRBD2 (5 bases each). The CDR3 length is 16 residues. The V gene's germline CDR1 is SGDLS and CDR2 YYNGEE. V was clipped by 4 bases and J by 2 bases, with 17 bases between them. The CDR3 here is CASSSRRGAITDTQYF. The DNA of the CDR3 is TGTGCCAGCAGCTCAAGGAGAGGGGCCATCACAGATACGCAGTATTTT.

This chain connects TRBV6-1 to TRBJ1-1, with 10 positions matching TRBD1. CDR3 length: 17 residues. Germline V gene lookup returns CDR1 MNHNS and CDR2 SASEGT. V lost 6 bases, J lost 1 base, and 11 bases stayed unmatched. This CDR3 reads CASSAQGTGERNTEAFF. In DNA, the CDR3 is TGTGCCAGCAGCGCTCAGGGGACAGGGGAACGGAACACTGAAGCTTTCTTT.

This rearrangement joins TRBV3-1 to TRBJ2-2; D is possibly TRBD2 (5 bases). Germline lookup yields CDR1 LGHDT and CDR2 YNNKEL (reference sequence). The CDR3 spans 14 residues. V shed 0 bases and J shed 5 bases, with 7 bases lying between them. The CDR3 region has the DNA TGTGCCAGCAGCCAAGACCGAGGGACCGGGGAGCTGTTTTTT. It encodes CASSQDRGTGELFF.

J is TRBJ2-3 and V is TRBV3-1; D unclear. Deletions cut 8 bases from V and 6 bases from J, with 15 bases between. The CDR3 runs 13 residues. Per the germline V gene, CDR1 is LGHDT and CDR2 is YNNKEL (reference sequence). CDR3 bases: TGTGCCAGCGCCGTCCGATTCGGGGATACGCAGTATTTT. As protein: CASAVRFGDTQYF.

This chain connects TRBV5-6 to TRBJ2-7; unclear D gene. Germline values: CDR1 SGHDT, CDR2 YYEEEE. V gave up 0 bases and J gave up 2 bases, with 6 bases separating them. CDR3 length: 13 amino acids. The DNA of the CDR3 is TGTGCCAGCAGCTTGGTTGGACCCTACGAGCAGTACTTC. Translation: CASSLVGPYEQYF.

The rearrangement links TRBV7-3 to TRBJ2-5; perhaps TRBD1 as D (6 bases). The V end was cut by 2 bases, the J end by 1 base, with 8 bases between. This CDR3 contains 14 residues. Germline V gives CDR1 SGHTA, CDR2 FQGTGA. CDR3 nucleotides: TGTGCCAGCAGCTTAGACAGGACCCAAGAGACCCAGTACTTC. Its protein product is CASSLDRTQETQYF. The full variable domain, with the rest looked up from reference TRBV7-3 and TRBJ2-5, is GAGVSQTPSNKVTEKGKYVELRCDPISGHTALYWYRQSLGQGPEFLIYFQGTGAADDSGLPNDRFFAVRPEGSVSTLKIQRTERGDSAVYLCASSLDRTQETQYFGPGTRLLVL.

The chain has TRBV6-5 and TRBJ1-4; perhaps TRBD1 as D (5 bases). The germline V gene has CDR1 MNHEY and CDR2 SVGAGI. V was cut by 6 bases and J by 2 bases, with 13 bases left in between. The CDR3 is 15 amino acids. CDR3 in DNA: TGTGCCAGCAGACCCAGACAGATGACTAATGAAAAACTGTTTTTT. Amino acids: CASRPRQMTNEKLFF.

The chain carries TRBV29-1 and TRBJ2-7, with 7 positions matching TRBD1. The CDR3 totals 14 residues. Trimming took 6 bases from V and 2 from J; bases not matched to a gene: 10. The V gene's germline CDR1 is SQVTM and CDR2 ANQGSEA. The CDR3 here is CSVGPTQGAYEQYF. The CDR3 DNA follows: TGCAGCGTGGGACCGACTCAGGGGGCCTACGAGCAGTACTTC.

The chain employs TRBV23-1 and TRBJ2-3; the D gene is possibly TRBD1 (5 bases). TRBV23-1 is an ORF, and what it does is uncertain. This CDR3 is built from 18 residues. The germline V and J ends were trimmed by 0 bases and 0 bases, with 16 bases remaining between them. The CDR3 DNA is TGCGCCAGCAGTCAATCGGGGCCAAAGGCGTTTAGCACAGATACGCAGTATTTT. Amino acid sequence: CASSQSGPKAFSTDTQYF.

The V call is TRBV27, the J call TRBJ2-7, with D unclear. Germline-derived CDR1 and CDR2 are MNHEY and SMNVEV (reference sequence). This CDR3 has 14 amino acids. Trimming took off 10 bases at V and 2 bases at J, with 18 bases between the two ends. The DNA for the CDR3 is TGTGCCAATCCTACAGCCAGCCCGCCCTACGAGCAGTACTTC. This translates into CANPTASPPYEQYF.

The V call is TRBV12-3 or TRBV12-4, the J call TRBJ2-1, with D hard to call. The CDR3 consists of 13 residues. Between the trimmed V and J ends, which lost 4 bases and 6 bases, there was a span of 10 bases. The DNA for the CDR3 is TGTGCCAGCAGTTCTCATTGGGGCAATGAGCAGTTCTTC. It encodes CASSSHWGNEQFF.

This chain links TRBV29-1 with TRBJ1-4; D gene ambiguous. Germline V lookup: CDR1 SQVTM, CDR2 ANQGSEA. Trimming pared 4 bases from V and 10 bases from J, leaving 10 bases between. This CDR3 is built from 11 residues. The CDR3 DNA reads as TGCAGCGTTGTTGTGGCGACAAAACTGTTTTTT. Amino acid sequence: CSVVVATKLFF.